This record covers a single T cell receptor (beta chain). The antigen remains unidentified. This entry comes from a study of cytomegalovirus exposure and HLA in healthy donors. Study in general: A prior study identified 110 million or so unique TCR beta sequences from some 180 million T cells. Of around 400 genotyped donors, 81% grouped in the Caucasian-associated ancestry cluster.

It was with 60 Vbeta and 13 Jbeta primers that the PCR ran. Here immunoSEQ multiplex PCR was the method, and the copy in TCRdb shows in-frame clones only, minus some. The sample includes 150,000 to 200,000 clones, roughly 88% of them seen just once. Study observations and caveats: The productive fraction for most TCR beta V segments was about 87% or about 30% in an earlier analysis.

Sample: PBMCs. The clonotype comes from a girl aged 2 to 9 in good health and CMV-seropositive.

The CDR3 loop is CAISGIFGQGNVEQYF. The CDR3 DNA follows: TGTGCCATCAGTGGGATATTTGGACAGGGGAATGTCGAGCAGTACTTC. This sequence joins TRBV10-3 and TRBJ2-7; the match to TRBD1 covers 9 bases. This CDR3 has 16 residues. The germline V gene has CDR1 ENHRY and CDR2 SYGVKD. V was clipped by 4 bases and J by 6 bases; unmatched bases: 13.